The text below deals with one T cell receptor (beta chain). Its antigen is unknown. The CDR3 consists of 16 residues. Germline V CDR1 and CDR2: SGHNT, YYREEE (reference sequence). Trimming shortened V by 0 bases and J by 0 bases, and 9 bases separated the two germline ends. The source of the sample is a study of radiotherapy plus CTLA-4 blockade in lung cancer. Study-level results: Interferon-beta and early blood T cell clone dynamics reportedly predicted response best. Clones derived from tumor TCRs expanded in blood after radiotherapy plus ipilimumab.

Each patient with chemo-refractory metastatic non-small-cell lung cancer was treated with focal radiation plus CTLA-4 blockade using ipilimumab. The repertoire was sequenced with immunoSEQ multiplex PCR; TCRdb's copy has only in-frame clones and lacks some. This sample has tens of thousands of clones; more than 85% occur once, and the top ten carry around 0.8%. The sequencing here drew on peripheral blood, taken from a patient treated with radiotherapy plus ipilimumab. This sequence originates from a human donor with non-small cell lung cancer who had stable disease on radiotherapy plus ipilimumab. The genes are TRBV5-4 and TRBJ2-2, with D maybe TRBD2 (5 bases). The CDR3 protein is CASSLVQRTNTGELFF. In DNA form, the CDR3 reads TGTGCCAGCAGCTTGGTTCAGCGGACGAACACCGGGGAGCTGTTTTTT.